This T cell receptor beta chain was profiled in a study of blood T cell repertoires in COVID-19 (dated by TCRdb to between 2020 and 2021). Turning to the overall study: Samples covering the acute and convalescent phases of COVID-19 were provided by collaborators in the United States, Italy and Spain. The prospective study material was composed of cDNA or gDNA derived from T cells, B-cell-depleted T cells, or PBMCs. Deeply sampled blood TCRbeta repertoires from subjects exposed to, actively infected with, or recovered from COVID-19 were included in the dataset. The repertoires were released in a freely available public database intended as a resource for research on the immune response to SARS-CoV-2. The samples were drawn from two sources: the first 160 participants of the ongoing ImmuneRACE study, and approximately 1,300 subjects contributed by 6 global collaborators. A de-identified subject ID, COVID-19 status, age in years and sex were almost always included in the sample metadata. Where available, HLA class I and class II types were taken from metadata supplied by the sample provider and were not determined by assay-based typing.

The immunoSEQ Assay, a bias-controlled multiplex PCR, was used to amplify TCRbeta CDR3 regions from genomic DNA. The paper's data handling went like this. Within the assay, amplification of reference gene primers was used to estimate how many nucleated cells each sample contained. To quantify the absolute abundance of each unique TCRbeta CDR3 rearrangement, sequence reads were collapsed and filtered. Productive Simpson clonality was computed per sample as the square root of Simpson's diversity index over productive rearrangements. This immuneACCESS table, as held by TCRdb, lists in-frame sequences with V and J called but not all clones. Of the missing ones, under half trace to an unresolved V gene in checked studies; the others have no known cause. D and trimming were read from the DNA, whereas the V and J calls and clone size are those reported in that table. The sample includes 55,000 to 75,000 clones, with 65% to 85% observed a single time. About 9.1% of the sample rests with the top ten.

Overall results and qualifications from the work: The amount of clinical and demographic metadata varied by source and participant and was provided uncurated.

Counted from cysteine to phenylalanine, this CDR3 has 15 amino acids. CDR3 DNA is the only sequence kept; it has 45 bases, read in frame from the first base. CDR1 LNHDA and CDR2 SQIVND are derived from the germline V gene (reference sequence). A distance of 17 bases separates the germline ends of V and J, which lose 5 bases and 4 bases respectively. At one collaborating source in Seattle, patients were enrolled during active infection and were followed longitudinally through the course of disease. Each collaborating institution followed its own protocols to collect whole blood in K2EDTA tubes. For TCRbeta analysis, collaborators shipped samples as frozen whole blood, isolated PBMCs, or DNA extracted from either of those sample types. This clone was seen more than once but under ten times. It lacks a known antigen. No base quality values were provided; no much bigger clone lies one nucleotide off.

The receptor chain draws on TRBV19 and TRBJ1-2; TRBD1 is a weak D gene call, 6 bases matching. This clonotype was sampled from a man older than 75 with COVID-19, enrolled during active disease. The material sequenced was peripheral blood. The DNA is TGTGCCAGTAGTCAATCGAGGGGGACCTCCTATGGCTACACCTTC. This encodes CASSQSRGTSYGYTF.